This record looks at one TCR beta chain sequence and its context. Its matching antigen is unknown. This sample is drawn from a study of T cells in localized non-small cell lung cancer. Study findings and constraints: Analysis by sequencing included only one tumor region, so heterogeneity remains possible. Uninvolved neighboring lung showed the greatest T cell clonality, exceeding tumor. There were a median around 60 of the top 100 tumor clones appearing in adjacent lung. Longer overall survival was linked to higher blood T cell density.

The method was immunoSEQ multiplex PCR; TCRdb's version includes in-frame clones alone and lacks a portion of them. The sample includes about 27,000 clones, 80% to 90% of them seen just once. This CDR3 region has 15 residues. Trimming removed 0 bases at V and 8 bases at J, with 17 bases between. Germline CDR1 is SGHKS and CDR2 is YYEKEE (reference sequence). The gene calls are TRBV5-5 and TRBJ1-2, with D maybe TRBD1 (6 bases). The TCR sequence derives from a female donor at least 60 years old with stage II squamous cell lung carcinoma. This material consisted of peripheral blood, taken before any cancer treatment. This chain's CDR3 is CASSLGPSGDEGYTF. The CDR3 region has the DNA TGTGCCAGCAGCTTGGGACCCTCAGGGGACGAGGGCTACACCTTC. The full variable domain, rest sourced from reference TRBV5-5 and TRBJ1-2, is DAGVTQSPTHLIKTRGQQVTLRCSPISGHKSVSWYQQVLGQGPQFIFQYYEKEERGRGNFPDRFSARQFPNYSSELNVNALLLGDSALYLCASSLGPSGDEGYTFGSGTRLTVV.